The sequence of this T cell receptor (beta chain) was determined in a study of beta chain features in type 1 diabetes. Overall study findings and caveats: For patients and controls alike, PCR might favor shorter templates to the same degree.

This clone was picked up a small number of times. The antigen is not known. Germline CDR1 is MNHEY and CDR2 is SMNVEV (reference sequence). The CDR3 consists of 15 residues. The V end lost 3 bases, the J end lost 4 bases, and 12 bases lay between the germline ends. Populations isolated by sorting all had purity greater than 95%. The isolated RNA, all of it, was reverse transcribed, so expressed TCRB transcripts were what got sequenced. Repertoires were generated with immunoSEQ multiplex PCR, while TCRdb's copy carries only in-frame clones and drops some. Of about 360,000 clones listed, 10% to 15% are singletons.

The TCR originated in a man aged 18 to 29 in good health. Material for sequencing was naive CD4+ T cells from blood. V and J are TRBV27 and TRBJ2-2, with D tentatively TRBD1 (6 bases). As DNA, the CDR3 is TGTGCCAGCAGTTTTGGGGGCAGCGGCACCGGGGAGCTGTTTTTT. Translation: CASSFGGSGTGELFF.